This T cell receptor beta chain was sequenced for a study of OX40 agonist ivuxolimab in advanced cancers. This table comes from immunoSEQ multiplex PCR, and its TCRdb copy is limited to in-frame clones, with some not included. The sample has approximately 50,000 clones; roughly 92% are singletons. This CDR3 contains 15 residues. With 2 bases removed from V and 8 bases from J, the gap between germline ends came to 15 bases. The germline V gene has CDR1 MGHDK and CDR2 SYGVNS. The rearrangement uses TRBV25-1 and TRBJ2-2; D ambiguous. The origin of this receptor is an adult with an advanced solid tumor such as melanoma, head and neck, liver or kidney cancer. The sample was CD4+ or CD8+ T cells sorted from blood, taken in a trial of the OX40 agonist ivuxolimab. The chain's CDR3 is CASSELRRPEGELFF. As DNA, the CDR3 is TGTGCCAGCAGTGAACTACGAAGACCGGAGGGGGAGCTGTTTTTT.